This entry lists 19 T cell receptor beta chains sequenced from one sample in a study of T cell responses to AZD1222 COVID-19 vaccine. Clones were read by immunoSEQ multiplex PCR, and TCRdb kept only the in-frame ones, dropping some. The table lists tens of thousands of clones, just over 85% of them singletons. The material sequenced was peripheral blood, taken on day 0 of AZD1222 vaccination. All receptors come from an adult in good health.

The chain employs TRBV19 and TRBJ1-4, with 8 bases fitting TRBD1. CDR1 and CDR2 from the germline V gene are LNHDA and SQIVND (reference sequence). CDR3 length: 16 amino acids. J was trimmed by 8 bases and V by 3 bases; bases with no gene match: 11. In nucleotides, the CDR3 is TGTGCCAGTAGTATGAGGACAGGGAGCTTTCAAGAAAAACTGTTTTTT. Its translation is CASSMRTGSFQEKLFF.

The V call is TRBV7-2, the J call TRBJ2-7, with 14 bases fitting TRBD2. Germline V gene data show CDR1 as SGHTA and CDR2 as FQGNSA. V was pared by 1 base and J by 3 bases, with 8 bases of the junction left unmatched. The length of the CDR3 is 18 residues. The CDR3 loop reads CASSLGQGGTSGGYEQYF. CDR3 sequence (DNA): TGTGCCAGCAGCTTAGGACAGGGCGGGACTAGCGGGGGCTACGAGCAGTACTTC.

The chain has TRBV28 and TRBJ1-5; unclear D gene. V lost 2 bases and J lost 3, with 8 bases in between. The CDR3 has 14 residues. Germline-derived CDR1 and CDR2 are MDHEN and SYDVKM. CDR3 sequence reads: CASSLGLNNQPQHF. The CDR3 DNA is TGTGCCAGCAGTTTAGGGCTGAACAATCAGCCCCAGCATTTT.

This clone has only a few counts. V usage is TRBV5-1 and J usage is TRBJ1-4, with TRBD1 as a possible D gene (5 bases). This CDR3 contains 15 residues. Germline-derived CDR1 and CDR2 are SGHRS and YFSETQ. Trimming shortened V by 4 bases and J by 4 bases, and 14 bases separated the two germline ends. The CDR3 loop is CASSDPVGGNEKLFF. The CDR3 DNA follows: TGCGCCAGCAGCGACCCGGTGGGGGGTAATGAAAAACTGTTTTTT.

This sequence joins TRBV19 and TRBJ1-1; 12 bases agree with TRBD1. Germline V gene sequence: CDR1 LNHDA, CDR2 SQIVND (reference sequence). The CDR3 has 14 residues. J gave up 3 bases and V 7 bases, and 3 bases lay outside the gene matches. The CDR3, as DNA: TGTGCCAGTACTCGGGACAGGGGGCACACTGAAGCTTTCTTT. Protein product: CASTRDRGHTEAFF. Drawing the rest from reference TRBV19 and TRBJ1-1, the complete variable domain is DGGITQSPKYLFRKEGQNVTLSCEQNLNHDAMYWYRQDPGQGLRLIYYSQIVNDFQKGDIAEGYSVSREKKESFPLTVTSAQKNPTAFYLCASTRDRGHTEAFFGQGTRLTVV.

V is TRBV2 and J is TRBJ2-7; D is undetermined. The V end was cut by 6 bases, the J end by 0 bases, with 3 bases between. The germline gives CDR1 SNHLY, CDR2 FYNNEI. The CDR3 contains 11 residues. CDR3 nucleotides: TGTGCCAGCAGCTTCTCCTACGAGCAGTACTTC. This codes for CASSFSYEQYF.

This chain links TRBV19 with TRBJ1-5, with 7 bases fitting TRBD1. The V gene end was trimmed by 6 bases and the J gene end by 4 bases; junction bases not matched to a gene: 12. CDR3 length: 16 amino acids. Germline CDR1 is LNHDA and CDR2 is SQIVND (reference sequence). The CDR3 reads CASSQGVPRGNQPQHF. For the CDR3, the DNA is TGTGCCAGTAGCCAGGGGGTCCCCCGGGGAAATCAGCCCCAGCATTTT.

The chain uses TRBV6-7 and TRBJ2-1; no definite D call. TRBV6-7 is filed as an ORF, its function uncertain. V lost 2 bases to trimming and J lost 0 bases, with 11 bases between them. The CDR3 covers 16 residues. The CDR3 spells CASSYLQLHSYNEQFF. CDR3 coding DNA: TGTGCCAGCAGTTACCTCCAGCTCCACTCCTACAATGAGCAGTTCTTC.

CDR3 sequence: CASSYTKNMEKLFF. In DNA, the CDR3 is TGTGCCAGCAGTTACACTAAGAACATGGAAAAACTGTTTTTT. The chain employs TRBV27 and TRBJ1-4, with no clear D. The CDR3 sequence is 14 residues long. The V end lost 4 bases, the J end lost 8 bases, and 14 bases lay between the germline ends. Germline V gene lookup returns CDR1 MNHEY and CDR2 SMNVEV (reference sequence).

The chain joins TRBV9 to TRBJ2-2; TRBD2 might be the D (6 bases). The germline V gene has CDR1 SGDLS and CDR2 YYNGEE. The germline V and J ends were trimmed by 0 bases and 4 bases, with 10 bases remaining between them. The CDR3 has 15 residues. The chain's CDR3 is CASSVGVTSTGELFF. CDR3 DNA: TGTGCCAGCAGCGTAGGTGTGACTAGCACCGGGGAGCTGTTTTTT.

This clone was seen a handful of times. This chain connects TRBV30 to TRBJ2-7; possibly TRBD1 for D (6 bases). V was shortened by 3 bases and J by 6 bases, with 18 bases between the two germline ends. Germline V gene data show CDR1 as GTSNPN and CDR2 as SVGIG (reference sequence). This CDR3 contains 14 residues. In DNA, the CDR3 is TGTGCCTGGAGGACCACCGGCAGGGGCTCCGAGCAGTACTTC. It codes for CAWRTTGRGSEQYF.

CDR3 in amino acids: CASSFAGSTEAFF. CDR3 nucleotides: TGCGCCAGCAGCTTTGCAGGGTCCACTGAAGCTTTCTTT. The chain employs TRBV5-1 and TRBJ1-1; D possibly corresponds to TRBD1 (5 bases). V lost 2 bases and J 4 bases, leaving 9 bases between the germline ends. This CDR3 is built from 13 residues. CDR1 is SGHRS and CDR2 is YFSETQ in the germline V gene.

The chain links TRBV1 to TRBJ2-1; the table's TRBD2 call for D was not verified on the DNA. TRBV1 is deemed a pseudogene. The CDR3 runs to 15 residues. In DNA, the CDR3 is TGCACCAGCAGCCAAGATAGGGGACTAGCGGGGGAGCAGTTCTTC. Translating gives CTSSQDRGLAGEQFF.

The chain has TRBV2 and TRBJ2-3; D possibly corresponds to TRBD1 (6 bases). The CDR3 extends over 13 amino acids. Trimming removed 6 bases from V and 3 bases from J, with 10 bases in between. The germline CDR1 and CDR2 sequences are SNHLY and FYNNEI. The DNA for the CDR3 is TGTGCCAGCAGCCTACAGGGAACAGATACGCAGTATTTT. Protein product: CASSLQGTDTQYF.

This clone was detected a few times. V usage is TRBV2 and J usage is TRBJ2-7; D possibly corresponds to TRBD1 (5 bases). The CDR3 is 14 residues long. V dropped 7 bases and J dropped 2 bases, with 15 bases sitting between them. Germline V lookup: CDR1 SNHLY, CDR2 FYNNEI. The CDR3 coding sequence is TGTGCCAGCACGACAGAACTTGACACCTACGAGCAGTACTTC. Its translation is CASTTELDTYEQYF.

CDR3 sequence: CASTPGGTGLYGYTF. DNA for the CDR3: TGTGCCAGCACCCCCGGGGGAACGGGCCTCTATGGCTACACCTTC. The chain has TRBV6-5 and TRBJ1-2; D is perhaps TRBD1 (5 bases). The CDR3 spans 15 residues. V was shortened by 7 bases and J by 4 bases, with 19 bases between the two germline ends. The germline CDR1 and CDR2 sequences are MNHEY and SVGAGI.

The chain combines TRBV5-1 with TRBJ2-3, with 7 bases that match TRBD1. V shed 2 bases and J 1 base; nucleotides not matched to a gene: 7. In germline, CDR1 is SGHRS, CDR2 YFSETQ. This CDR3 region has 16 residues. The CDR3 coding sequence is TGCGCCAGCAGCTTCGCACGGCAGGGGGGCACAGATACGCAGTATTTT. It codes for CASSFARQGGTDTQYF.

The chain uses TRBV7-2 and TRBJ1-4; D might be TRBD1 (5 bases). V lost 1 base, J lost 8 bases, and 14 bases lay in between. The CDR3 totals 15 residues. Germline V CDR1 and CDR2: SGHTA, FQGNSA. The CDR3 coding sequence is TGTGCCAGCAGCTTAGAGGGGTCAGGATTAGAAAAACTGTTTTTT. This encodes CASSLEGSGLEKLFF.

The chain links TRBV5-1 to TRBJ1-1, with no clear D. The CDR3 contains 16 residues. With 1 base removed from V and 4 bases from J, the gap between germline ends came to 17 bases. Germline assignment: CDR1 SGHRS and CDR2 YFSETQ. In DNA, the CDR3 is TGCGCCAGCAGCTTGCACCTTGATATAAAAGGCACTGAAGCTTTCTTT. Translation gives CASSLHLDIKGTEAFF.